This T cell receptor beta chain was profiled in a study of beta chain features in type 1 diabetes. Notes on the study in general: Any HLA-type effect on TCRB rearrangement remained unresolved here. Shortening of TCRB CDR3s, moderate but significant, appeared in all four CD4+ subsets of Type 1 diabetes patients.

Reverse transcribing all isolated RNA meant expressed TCRB transcripts were sequenced. The assay was immunoSEQ multiplex PCR, and TCRdb's table has in-frame clones only and misses some. The sample contains about 360,000 clones, over 9.5% of which appear only once. Germline lookup yields CDR1 SGDLS and CDR2 YYNGEE. Trimming cost V 4 bases and J 2 bases, with 13 bases left between them. The CDR3 has 15 amino acids. About this clone: Its antigen is not identified.

The material sequenced was naive CD4+ T cells from blood. The TCR sequence derives from a young man in good health. This sequence joins TRBV9 and TRBJ1-3, with D possibly matching TRBD1 (6 bases). CDR3 in amino acids: CASSTTQGPGNTIYF. The CDR3, as DNA: TGTGCCAGCAGCACGACGCAGGGGCCTGGAAACACCATATATTTT.